This TCR beta chain was captured in a study of control samples from healthy donors and cancer patients. Trimming took 3 bases from V and 0 from J, leaving 7 bases between them. The CDR3 length is 15 residues. CDR1 and CDR2 from the germline V gene are SGDLS and YYNGEE. This clone was recorded once. Measured with immunoSEQ multiplex PCR; TCRdb has only the in-frame clones, and not every one. The profile shows roughly 47,000 clones, roughly 86% of them singletons. The chain recombines TRBV9 with TRBJ2-6; a weak D match, TRBD2 (5 bases). Sequencing input: PBMCs. The receptor was isolated from an older woman with lung cancer. The CDR3 DNA follows: TGTGCCAGCAGCGACGGGATCTCTGGGGCCAACGTCCTGACTTTC. Translating gives CASSDGISGANVLTF.